This TCR beta chain emerged from a study of blood T cells in healthy people across ages. General observations from the study: Investigators viewed diversity estimates from one million T cells as underestimates, the study reported. Across the age range, TCR beta diversity per million T cells fell in a roughly linear way.

This clonotype has just a few counts. Its antigen is currently unknown. PCR was performed a second time for about 6 to 11 cycles using a sample-barcoded 5' primer and a J-beta primer mix. TCRdb processed the 5' RACE reads anew with MiXCR; each CDR3 protein has one entry. Among roughly 830,000 distinct CDR3 sequences listed, under 80% were seen once. In each sample, at least 7 million PBMCs were isolated. Total RNA, at least 6 micrograms per sample, came from PBMCs. Sequenced: blood. The TCR originated in a man aged 25-45 years in good health.

The CDR3: CSAERVGSGANVLTF. For the CDR3, the DNA is TGCAGCGCCGAGAGGGTAGGCTCTGGGGCCAACGTCCTGACTTTC. The rearrangement joins TRBV29-1 to TRBJ2-6; TRBD2 might be the D (5 bases). Germline CDR1 is SQVTM and CDR2 is ANQGSEA. CDR3 length: 15 residues. Trimming took 7 bases from V and 0 from J, leaving 13 bases between them.